The sequence of this TCR beta chain was determined in a study of CD8 T cells in Susac syndrome (dated by TCRdb to 2018 to 2020). In the study overall: Among the Susac syndrome patients who were sequenced, clinically active disease was present in six and clinical remission was observed in eight. At the time of blood withdrawal, Susac syndrome patients were either therapy-naive, taking corticosteroids (with some also receiving IVIg), or on IVIg alone. Whether CD8+ T cell activation and differentiation in Susac syndrome was antigen driven was tested using repertoire sequencing.

High-throughput TCR beta sequencing profiled peripheral blood CD8+ and CD4+ T cells from healthy donors, Susac syndrome patients and multiple sclerosis patients. Susac syndrome patients met recently defined diagnostic criteria for definite or probable disease. Bulk CD8+ and CD4+ T cells were purified magnetically by negative isolation, whereas CD8+ TEMRA cells were enriched by FACS. Blood was collected in EDTA tubes and processed within 24 hours, with PBMCs isolated through density gradient centrifugation. PBMCs intended for TCR sequencing were cryopreserved in liquid nitrogen and were subsequently thawed in a 37 degrees C water bath. A purity of at least 90% was achieved for sorted or isolated CD4+, CD8+ and CD8+ TEMRA cells. As to this clonotype: It lacks a known antigen. There are no base qualities to consult, and no much larger clone falls within one base.

V is shortened by 3 bases, J by 6 bases, and the region joining them spans 12 bases. The germline V gene gives CDR1 as SQVTM and CDR2 as ANQGSEA. Including cysteine and phenylalanine, the CDR3 has 12 amino acids. Kept here is only the CDR3 DNA, which spans 36 bases and is read in frame from base 1. What the study reported, not specific to this receptor: The number of individuals in the TCR sequencing and HLA analysis was recognized as being relatively small. In the CD4+ T cell repertoire of Susac syndrome patients, clonal expansion was not detected.

RNA was extracted using the RNeasy kit, and roughly 0.5 to 1 ug of the RNA was reverse transcribed with random hexamers. The immunoSEQ multiplex PCR assay, covering 54 Vbeta and 13 Jbeta segments, was used to amplify TCR beta CDR3 regions. Bias from PCR amplification was corrected by using a synthetic template baseline for primer optimization and for computational correction. The authors processed their data as follows. Only productive sequences were kept, with reads annotated to V, D and J genes according to IMGT and analyzed in immunoSEQ Analyzer. Clonality was calculated as one minus the Shannon entropy normalized by log2 of the number of productive unique sequences. Public and private clones were assessed among the 100 most prevalent clones of each patient and control. A clone was defined as Susac-specific if it was absent from the healthy and MS cohorts, from 1052 published viral clones and from other ImmuneACCESS disease sequences. TCRdb reprocessed the public reads (quality trimming at Q25 with fastp, clone calling with MiXCR) and kept in-frame beta chains. Entries are consolidated by CDR3 protein sequence, retaining the most common genes and DNA. The V and J calls shown here were made by TCRdb, not taken from the authors' results. Within this sample are 100,000 or so distinct CDR3 sequences, with roughly 94% of them counted one time only. The biggest ten clones account for more than 0.3% of the sample.

In this chain, TRBV29-1 is recombined with TRBJ2-7; there is no confident call for the D gene. Sequencing used CD4+ T cells from PBMCs. The receptor comes from a human donor with Susac syndrome. At the DNA level, the sequence is TGCAGCGTTGAGGGGATACTCAGCGAGCAGTACTTC. The resulting protein is CSVEGILSEQYF.